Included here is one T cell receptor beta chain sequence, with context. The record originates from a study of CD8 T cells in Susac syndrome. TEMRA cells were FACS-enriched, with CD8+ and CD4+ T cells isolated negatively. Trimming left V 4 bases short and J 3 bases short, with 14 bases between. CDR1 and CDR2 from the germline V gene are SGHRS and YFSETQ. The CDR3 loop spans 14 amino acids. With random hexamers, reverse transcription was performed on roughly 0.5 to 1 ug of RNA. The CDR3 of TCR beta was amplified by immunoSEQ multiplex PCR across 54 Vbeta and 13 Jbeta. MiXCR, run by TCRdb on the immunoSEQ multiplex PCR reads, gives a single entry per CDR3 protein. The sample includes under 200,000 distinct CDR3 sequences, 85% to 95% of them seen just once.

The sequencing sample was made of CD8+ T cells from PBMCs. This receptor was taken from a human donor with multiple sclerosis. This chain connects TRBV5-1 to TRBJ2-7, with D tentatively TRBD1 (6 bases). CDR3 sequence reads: CASSADRLLYEQYF. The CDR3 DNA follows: TGCGCCAGCAGCGCGGACAGACTACTCTACGAGCAGTACTTC.